Reported below is one T cell receptor (beta chain). V shed 6 bases and J 7 bases; nucleotides not matched to a gene: 8. CDR3 length equals 15 residues. Germline CDR1 is MDHEN and CDR2 is SYDVKM. Categorization into cohorts depended on clinical history that participants reported. The sample comes from a study of blood T cell repertoires in COVID-19. Generated by immunoSEQ multiplex PCR, the TCRdb table keeps only in-frame clones and is missing some. There are 200,000 or so clones in the sample; around 90% occur only once, and around 7% lies in the top ten. This receptor was obtained from a man under 40 in a cohort exposed to, infected with or recovered from COVID-19 (not recorded which). J is TRBJ1-4 and V is TRBV28; 10 bases agree with TRBD1. Sequencing used PBMCs or T cells enriched from blood (not recorded which). CDR3 coding DNA: TGTGCCAGCAGCCCCGGGGACAGGGGAGGTGAAAAACTGTTTTTT. Translation: CASSPGDRGGEKLFF.